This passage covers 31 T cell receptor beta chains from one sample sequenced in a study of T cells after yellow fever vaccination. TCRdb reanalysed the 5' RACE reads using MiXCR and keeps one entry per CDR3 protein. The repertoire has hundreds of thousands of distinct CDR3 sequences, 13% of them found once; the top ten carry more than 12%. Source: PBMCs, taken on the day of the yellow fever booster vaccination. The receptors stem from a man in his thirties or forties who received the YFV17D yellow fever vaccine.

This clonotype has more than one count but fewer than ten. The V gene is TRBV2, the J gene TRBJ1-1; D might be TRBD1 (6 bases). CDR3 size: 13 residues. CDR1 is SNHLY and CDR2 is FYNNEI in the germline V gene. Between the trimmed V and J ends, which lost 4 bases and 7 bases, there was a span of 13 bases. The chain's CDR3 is CASSARGGVEAFF. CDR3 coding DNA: TGTGCCAGCAGTGCAAGGGGGGGAGTTGAAGCTTTCTTT.

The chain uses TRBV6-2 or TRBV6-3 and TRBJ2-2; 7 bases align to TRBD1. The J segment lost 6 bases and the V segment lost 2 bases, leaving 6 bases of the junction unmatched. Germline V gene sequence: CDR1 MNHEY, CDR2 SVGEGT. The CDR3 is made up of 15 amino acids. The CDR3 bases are TGTGCCAGCAGTTACCTGAGGGGGCGGCCCGGGGAGCTGTTTTTT. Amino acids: CASSYLRGRPGELFF.

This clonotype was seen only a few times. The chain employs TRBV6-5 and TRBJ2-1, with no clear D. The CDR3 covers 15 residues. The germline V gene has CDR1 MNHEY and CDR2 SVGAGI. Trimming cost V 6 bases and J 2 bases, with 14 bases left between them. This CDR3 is CASRPPQTAYNEQFF. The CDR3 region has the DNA TGTGCCAGCAGGCCCCCCCAGACTGCCTACAATGAGCAGTTCTTC.

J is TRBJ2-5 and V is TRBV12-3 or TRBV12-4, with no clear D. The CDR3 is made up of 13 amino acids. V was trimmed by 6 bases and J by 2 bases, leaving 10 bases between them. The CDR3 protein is CASRHPGQETQYF. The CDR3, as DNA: TGTGCCAGCAGACATCCTGGTCAAGAGACCCAGTACTTC.

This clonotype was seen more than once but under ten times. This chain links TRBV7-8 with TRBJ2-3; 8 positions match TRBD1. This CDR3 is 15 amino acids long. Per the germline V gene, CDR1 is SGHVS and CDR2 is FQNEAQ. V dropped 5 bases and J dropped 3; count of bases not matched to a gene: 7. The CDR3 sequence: CASSTRDRSTDTQYF. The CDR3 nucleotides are TGTGCCAGCAGCACCCGGGACAGGTCGACAGATACGCAGTATTTT.

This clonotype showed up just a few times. The CDR3 is CSVDTAYEQYF. The CDR3 DNA is TGCAGCGTTGACACAGCCTACGAGCAGTACTTC. The rearrangement links TRBV29-1 to TRBJ2-7; D unclear. Germline values: CDR1 SQVTM, CDR2 ANQGSEA. Trimming shortened V by 3 bases and J by 2 bases, and 5 bases separated the two germline ends. The CDR3 runs to 11 residues.

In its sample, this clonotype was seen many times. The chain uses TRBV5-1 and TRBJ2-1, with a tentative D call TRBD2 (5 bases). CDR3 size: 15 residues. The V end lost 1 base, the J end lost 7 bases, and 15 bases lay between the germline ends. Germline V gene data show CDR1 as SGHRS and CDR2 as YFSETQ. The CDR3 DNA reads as TGCGCCAGCAGCTTGTGGGTGGATGACTATAATGAGCAGTTCTTC. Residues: CASSLWVDDYNEQFF.

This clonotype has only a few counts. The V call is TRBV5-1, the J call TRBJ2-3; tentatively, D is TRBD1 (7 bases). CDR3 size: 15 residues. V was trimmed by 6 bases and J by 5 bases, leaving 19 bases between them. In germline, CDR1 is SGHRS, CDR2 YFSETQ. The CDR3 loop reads CASTPGGGGQDTQYF. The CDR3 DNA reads TGCGCCAGCACACCCGGCGGAGGGGGCCAAGATACGCAGTATTTT.

This chain's CDR3 is CASSDSGYYGYTF. The CDR3 DNA sequence: TGTGCCAGCAGTGACTCTGGGTACTATGGCTACACCTTC. The J gene is TRBJ1-2, the V gene TRBV5-8; D is undetermined. Germline V gene data show CDR1 as SGHTS and CDR2 as YDEGEE. V was pared by 5 bases and J by 3 bases, with 11 bases between. This CDR3 region has 13 residues.

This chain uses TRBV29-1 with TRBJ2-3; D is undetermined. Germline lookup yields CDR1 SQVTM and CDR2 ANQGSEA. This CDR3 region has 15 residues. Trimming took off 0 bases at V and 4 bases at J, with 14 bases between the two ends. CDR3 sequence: CSVEDYGKSPDTQYF. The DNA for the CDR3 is TGCAGCGTTGAAGATTACGGAAAGAGCCCAGATACGCAGTATTTT.

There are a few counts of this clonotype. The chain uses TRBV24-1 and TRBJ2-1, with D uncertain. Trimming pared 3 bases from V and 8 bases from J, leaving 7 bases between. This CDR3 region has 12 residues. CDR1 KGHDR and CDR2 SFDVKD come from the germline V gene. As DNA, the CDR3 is TGTGCCACCAGTGATATGAAGGATGAGCAGTTCTTC. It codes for CATSDMKDEQFF.

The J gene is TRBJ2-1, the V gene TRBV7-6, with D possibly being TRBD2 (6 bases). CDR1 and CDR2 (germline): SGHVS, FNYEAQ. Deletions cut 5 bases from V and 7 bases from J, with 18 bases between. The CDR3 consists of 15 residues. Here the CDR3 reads CASSPLGGVVNEQFF. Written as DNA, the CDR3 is TGTGCCAGCAGCCCCCTCGGAGGGGTAGTTAATGAGCAGTTCTTC. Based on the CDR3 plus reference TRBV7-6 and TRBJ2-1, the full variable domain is GAGVSQSPRYKVTKRGQDVALRCDPISGHVSLYWYRQALGQGPEFLTYFNYEAQQDKSGLPNDRFSAERPEGSISTLTIQRTEQRDSAMYRCASSPLGGVVNEQFFGPGTRLTVL.

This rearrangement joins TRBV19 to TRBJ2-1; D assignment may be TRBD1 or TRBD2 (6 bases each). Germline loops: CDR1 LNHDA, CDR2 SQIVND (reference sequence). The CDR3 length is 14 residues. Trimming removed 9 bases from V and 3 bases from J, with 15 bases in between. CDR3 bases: TGTGCCAGACCCTCAAGGGGGGTCTACAATGAGCAGTTCTTC. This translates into CARPSRGVYNEQFF.

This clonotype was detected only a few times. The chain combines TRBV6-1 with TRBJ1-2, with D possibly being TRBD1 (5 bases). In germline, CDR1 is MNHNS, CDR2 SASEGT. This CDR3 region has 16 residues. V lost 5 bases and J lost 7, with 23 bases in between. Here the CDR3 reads CASSQSGTRGSGGYTF. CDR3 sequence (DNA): TGTGCCAGCAGTCAGAGCGGGACCCGGGGATCGGGTGGCTACACCTTC.

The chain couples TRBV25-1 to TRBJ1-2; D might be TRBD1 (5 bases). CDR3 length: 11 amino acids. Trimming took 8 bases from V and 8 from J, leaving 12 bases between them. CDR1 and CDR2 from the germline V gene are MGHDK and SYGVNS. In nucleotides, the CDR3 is TGTGCCAGCGCTCTAGGGGAAGGCTACACCTTC. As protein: CASALGEGYTF.

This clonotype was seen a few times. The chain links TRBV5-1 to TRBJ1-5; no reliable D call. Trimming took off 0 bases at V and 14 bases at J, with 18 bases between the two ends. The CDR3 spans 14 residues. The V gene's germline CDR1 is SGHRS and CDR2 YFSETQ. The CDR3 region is CASSLDVGPSLKHF. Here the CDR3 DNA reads TGCGCCAGCAGCTTGGACGTAGGGCCATCGCTCAAGCATTTT.

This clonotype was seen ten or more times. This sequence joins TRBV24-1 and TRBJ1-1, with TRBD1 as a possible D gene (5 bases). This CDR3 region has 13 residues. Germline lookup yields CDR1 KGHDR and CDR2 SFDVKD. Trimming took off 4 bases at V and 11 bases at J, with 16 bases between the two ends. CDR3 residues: CATSERGGGRAFF. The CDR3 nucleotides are TGTGCCACCAGTGAAAGGGGCGGCGGGAGGGCTTTCTTT.

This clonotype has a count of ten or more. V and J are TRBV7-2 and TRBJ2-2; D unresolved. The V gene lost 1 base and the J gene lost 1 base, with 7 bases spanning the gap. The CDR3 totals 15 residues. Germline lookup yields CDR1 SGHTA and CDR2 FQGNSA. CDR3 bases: TGTGCCAGCAGCTTAGTGGTAGGGAACACCGGGGAGCTGTTTTTT. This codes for CASSLVVGNTGELFF.

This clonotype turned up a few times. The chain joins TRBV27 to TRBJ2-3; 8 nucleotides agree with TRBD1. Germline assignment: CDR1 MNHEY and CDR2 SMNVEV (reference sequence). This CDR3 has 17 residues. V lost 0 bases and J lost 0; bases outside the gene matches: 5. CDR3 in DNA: TGTGCCAGCAGTTTATCTCAGGGGGCTATAAGCACAGATACGCAGTATTTT. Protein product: CASSLSQGAISTDTQYF.

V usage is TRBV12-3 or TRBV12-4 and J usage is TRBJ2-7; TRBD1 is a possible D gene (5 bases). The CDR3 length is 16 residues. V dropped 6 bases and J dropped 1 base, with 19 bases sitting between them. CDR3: CASSPLGRGGSYEQYF. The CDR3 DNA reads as TGTGCCAGCAGCCCCCTGGGGCGAGGCGGATCCTACGAGCAGTACTTC.

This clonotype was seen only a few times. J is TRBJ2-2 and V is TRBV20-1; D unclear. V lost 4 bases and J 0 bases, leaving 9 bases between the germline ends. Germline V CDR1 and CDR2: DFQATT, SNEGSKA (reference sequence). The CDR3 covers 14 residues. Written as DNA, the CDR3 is TGCAGTGCTATCGGCCTCGCGAACACCGGGGAGCTGTTTTTT. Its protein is CSAIGLANTGELFF.

This CDR3 reads CSAQRGTGSYEQYF. The DNA of the CDR3 is TGCAGTGCCCAGAGGGGGACAGGGTCCTACGAGCAGTACTTC. V usage is TRBV20-1 and J usage is TRBJ2-7, with TRBD1 matching over 9 bases. Unmatched junction bases numbered 7, after V lost 6 bases and J lost 1 base. The CDR3 is 14 amino acids. Germline loops: CDR1 DFQATT, CDR2 SNEGSKA (reference sequence).

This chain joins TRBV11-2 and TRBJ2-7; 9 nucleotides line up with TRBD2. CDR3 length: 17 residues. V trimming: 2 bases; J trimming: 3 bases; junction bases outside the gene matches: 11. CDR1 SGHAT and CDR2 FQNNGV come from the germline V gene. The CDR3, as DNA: TGTGCCAGCAGCTTAAGTAGCGGGAGCCAGTTCTTCTACGAGCAGTACTTC. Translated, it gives CASSLSSGSQFFYEQYF. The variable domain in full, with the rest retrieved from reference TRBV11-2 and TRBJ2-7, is EAGVAQSPRYKIIEKRQSVAFWCNPISGHATLYWYQQILGQGPKLLIQFQNNGVVDDSQLPKDRFSAERLKGVDSTLKIQPAKLEDSAVYLCASSLSSGSQFFYEQYFGPGTRLTVT.

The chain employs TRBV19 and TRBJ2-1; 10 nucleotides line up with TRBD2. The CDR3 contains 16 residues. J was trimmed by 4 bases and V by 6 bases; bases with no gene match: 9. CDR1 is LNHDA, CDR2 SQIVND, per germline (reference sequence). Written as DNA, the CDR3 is TGTGCCAGTAGATCCCTAGCGGGAGTGGCGTACAATGAGCAGTTCTTC. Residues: CASRSLAGVAYNEQFF. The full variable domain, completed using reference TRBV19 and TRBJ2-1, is DGGITQSPKYLFRKEGQNVTLSCEQNLNHDAMYWYRQDPGQGLRLIYYSQIVNDFQKGDIAEGYSVSREKKESFPLTVTSAQKNPTAFYLCASRSLAGVAYNEQFFGPGTRLTVL.

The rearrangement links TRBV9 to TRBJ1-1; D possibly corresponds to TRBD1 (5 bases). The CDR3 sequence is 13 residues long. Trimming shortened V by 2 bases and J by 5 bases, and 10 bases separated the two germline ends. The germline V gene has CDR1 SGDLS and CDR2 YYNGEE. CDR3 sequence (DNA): TGTGCCAGCAGCGTTGACAGTGGTACTGAAGCTTTCTTT. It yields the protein CASSVDSGTEAFF.

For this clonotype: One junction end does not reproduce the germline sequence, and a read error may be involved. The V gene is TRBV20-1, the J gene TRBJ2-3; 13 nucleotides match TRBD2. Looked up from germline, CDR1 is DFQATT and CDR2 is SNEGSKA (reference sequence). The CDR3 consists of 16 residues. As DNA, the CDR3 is TGCTGTGCTACCACGGGACTAGCGGGAAGCACAGATACGCAGTATTTT. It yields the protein CCATTGLAGSTDTQYF.

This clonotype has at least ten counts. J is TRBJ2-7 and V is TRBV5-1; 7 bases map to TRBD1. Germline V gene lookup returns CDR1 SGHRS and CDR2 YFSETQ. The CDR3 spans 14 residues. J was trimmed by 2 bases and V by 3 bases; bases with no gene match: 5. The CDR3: CASSSGTAAYEQYF. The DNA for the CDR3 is TGCGCCAGCAGCTCAGGGACAGCAGCCTACGAGCAGTACTTC. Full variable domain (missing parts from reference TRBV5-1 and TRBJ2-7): KAGVTQTPRYLIKTRGQQVTLSCSPISGHRSVSWYQQTPGQGLQFLFEYFSETQRNKGNFPGRFSGRQFSNSRSEMNVSTLELGDSALYLCASSSGTAAYEQYFGPGTRLTVT.

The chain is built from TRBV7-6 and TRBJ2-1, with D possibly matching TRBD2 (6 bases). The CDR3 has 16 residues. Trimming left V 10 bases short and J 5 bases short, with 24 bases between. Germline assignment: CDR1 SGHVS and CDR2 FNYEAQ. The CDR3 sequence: CATRTPGLDPDNEQFF. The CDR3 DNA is TGTGCCACGCGGACGCCGGGACTCGACCCCGACAATGAGCAGTTCTTC.

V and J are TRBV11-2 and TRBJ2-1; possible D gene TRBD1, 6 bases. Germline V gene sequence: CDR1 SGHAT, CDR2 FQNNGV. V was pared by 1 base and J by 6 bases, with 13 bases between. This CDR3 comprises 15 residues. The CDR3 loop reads CASSLVGGPFNEQFF. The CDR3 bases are TGTGCCAGCAGCTTAGTTGGGGGCCCCTTCAATGAGCAGTTCTTC.

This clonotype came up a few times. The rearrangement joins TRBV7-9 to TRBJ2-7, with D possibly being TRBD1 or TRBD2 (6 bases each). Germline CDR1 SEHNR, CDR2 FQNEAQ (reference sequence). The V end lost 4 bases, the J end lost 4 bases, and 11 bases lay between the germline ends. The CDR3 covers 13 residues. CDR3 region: CASSSGGKYEQYF. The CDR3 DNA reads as TGTGCCAGCAGCTCCGGGGGCAAATACGAGCAGTACTTC.

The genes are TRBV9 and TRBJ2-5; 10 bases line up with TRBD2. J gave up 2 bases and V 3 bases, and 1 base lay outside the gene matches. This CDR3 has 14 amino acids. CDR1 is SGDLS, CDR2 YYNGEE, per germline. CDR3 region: CASSATSGQETQYF. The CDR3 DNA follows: TGTGCCAGCAGCGCGACTAGCGGGCAAGAGACCCAGTACTTC.